The 6 T cell receptor beta chains below were found in one sample sequenced in a study of Ad26.COV2.S vaccination and SARS-CoV-2 variants. Treatment here: some 20 received Ad26.COV2.S at low or high dose, single or two shots; several received placebo; per-sample allocation not given. Sampling occurred on day 63 after the first vaccine or placebo injection. Profiled with immunoSEQ multiplex PCR; TCRdb holds only in-frame clones, not every one. The data show 400,000 to 450,000 clones, with around 92% seen just once and approximately 1.7% held by the top ten. Sequencing used peripheral blood, obtained in a trial of Ad26.COV2.S vaccine versus placebo. Every receptor here comes from a person between 18 and 65 years old who received the Ad26.COV2.S COVID-19 vaccine or a placebo.

The rearrangement links TRBV18 to TRBJ1-5; TRBD1 aligns across 12 bases. The CDR3 runs to 16 residues. J gave up 6 bases and V 3 bases, and 6 bases lay outside the gene matches. Germline V gives CDR1 KGHSH, CDR2 LQKENI. This CDR3 reads CASSPLGTGGFQPQHF. The CDR3 DNA sequence: TGTGCCAGCTCACCCTTAGGGACAGGGGGCTTTCAGCCCCAGCATTTT.

The genes are TRBV19 and TRBJ2-2, with TRBD1 matching over 7 bases. CDR1 and CDR2 (germline): LNHDA, SQIVND (reference sequence). CDR3 length: 14 amino acids. V lost 5 bases, J lost 5 bases, and 5 bases stayed unmatched. The CDR3 reads CASSSGQVTGELFF. The CDR3, as DNA: TGTGCCAGTAGTTCTGGACAGGTGACCGGGGAGCTGTTTTTT.

The chain has TRBV6-6 and TRBJ2-7; D is possibly TRBD2 (6 bases). The CDR3 spans 15 residues. Germline V gene data show CDR1 as MNHNY and CDR2 as SVGAGI (reference sequence). V was cut by 4 bases and J by 0 bases, with 13 bases left in between. CDR3 sequence: CASSSTSPPSYEQYF. The CDR3 nucleotides are TGTGCCAGCAGTTCTACTAGCCCTCCCTCCTACGAGCAGTACTTC.

This clone turned up a few times. The chain has TRBV6-5 and TRBJ1-5; possibly TRBD1 for D (5 bases). The CDR3 runs to 14 residues. Germline CDR1 and CDR2: MNHEY and SVGAGI. Trimming pared 2 bases from V and 7 bases from J, leaving 12 bases between. The CDR3 region has the DNA TGTGCCAGCAGTTACGTGGGGGTGGGGCAGCCCCAGCATTTT. This encodes CASSYVGVGQPQHF.

The chain is built from TRBV6-5 and TRBJ2-1, with 11 bases fitting TRBD2. This CDR3 region has 16 residues. The J segment lost 9 bases and the V segment lost 6 bases, leaving 13 bases of the junction unmatched. Germline V gene lookup returns CDR1 MNHEY and CDR2 SVGAGI. CDR3 DNA sequence: TGTGCCAGCAGCTACCTCACTAGCGGGGGTACGGGTGAGCAGTTCTTC. This sequence encodes CASSYLTSGGTGEQFF.

The J gene is TRBJ1-1, the V gene TRBV2; 8 bases map to TRBD1. Germline assignment: CDR1 SNHLY and CDR2 FYNNEI. The CDR3 extends over 15 amino acids. The ends lost 6 bases at V and 0 bases at J; junction bases unmatched: 6. This CDR3 is CASRENRGLNTEAFF. The CDR3 bases are TGTGCCAGCAGGGAAAACAGGGGGTTGAACACTGAAGCTTTCTTT. Full variable domain (outside the CDR3, taken from reference TRBV2 and TRBJ1-1): EPEVTQTPSHQVTQMGQEVILRCVPISNHLYFYWYRQILGQKVEFLVSFYNNEISEKSEIFDDQFSVERPDGSNFTLKIRSTKLEDSAMYFCASRENRGLNTEAFFGQGTRLTVV.